This T cell receptor beta chain was found in a study of OX40 agonist ivuxolimab in advanced cancers. Germline CDR1 reads SGHDN; CDR2 reads FVKESK. The CDR3 extends over 15 amino acids. V lost 1 base to trimming and J lost 9 bases, with 16 bases between them. Libraries were prepared by immunoSEQ multiplex PCR; TCRdb keeps only in-frame clonotypes and omits some of them. The table has about 100,000 clones, approximately 84% seen once. This chain links TRBV14 with TRBJ2-1; a possible D gene is TRBD2 (5 bases). The receptor was derived from an adult with an advanced solid tumor such as melanoma, head and neck, liver or kidney cancer. The sample consisted of CD4+ or CD8+ T cells sorted from blood, taken in a trial of the OX40 agonist ivuxolimab. CDR3 coding DNA: TGTGCCAGCAGCCAAGGAAGGACTCCCGGACGTGAGCAGTTCTTC. Translated, it gives CASSQGRTPGREQFF.